The 7 T cell receptor beta chains below all came from one sample that was sequenced in a study of shared clonotypes between healthy human individuals. TCRdb keeps only in-frame clones here, not all; method: immunoSEQ multiplex PCR. The profile shows fewer than 550,000 clones, roughly 79% of them singletons. Sequencing was performed on PBMCs. Source of these receptors: a middle-aged woman in good health. Some clones in this sample may be carry-over from other donors' samples.

J is TRBJ2-7 and V is TRBV2; 10 bases are a match to TRBD1. Germline V gene lookup returns CDR1 SNHLY and CDR2 FYNNEI. J lost 6 bases, V lost 8 bases, and 7 bases had no gene match. The CDR3 sequence is 13 residues long. CDR3 residues: CASEDRGGREQYF. The DNA of the CDR3 is TGTGCCAGCGAGGACAGGGGGGGACGCGAGCAGTACTTC. The whole variable domain, filled in from reference TRBV2 and TRBJ2-7, reads EPEVTQTPSHQVTQMGQEVILRCVPISNHLYFYWYRQILGQKVEFLVSFYNNEISEKSEIFDDQFSVERPDGSNFTLKIRSTKLEDSAMYFCASEDRGGREQYFGPGTRLTVT.

The genes are TRBV28 and TRBJ1-5; the match to TRBD1 covers 8 bases. J gave up 6 bases and V 2 bases, and 6 bases lay outside the gene matches. Germline CDR1 MDHEN, CDR2 SYDVKM. This CDR3 region has 15 residues. The CDR3 reads CASSLDGQGSQPQHF. The CDR3 bases are TGTGCCAGCAGTTTAGACGGACAGGGAAGTCAGCCCCAGCATTTT. The full variable domain, its missing parts supplied by reference TRBV28 and TRBJ1-5, is DVKVTQSSRYLVKRTGEKVFLECVQDMDHENMFWYRQDPGLGLRLIYFSYDVKMKEKGDIPEGYSVSREKKERFSLILESASTNQTSMYLCASSLDGQGSQPQHFGDGTRLSIL.

The chain carries TRBV7-2 and TRBJ2-7; D is undetermined. The CDR3 contains 11 residues. Trimming pared 5 bases from V and 2 bases from J, leaving 4 bases between. The V gene's germline CDR1 is SGHTA and CDR2 FQGNSA. CDR3 sequence: CASSVTYEQYF. The CDR3 region has the DNA TGTGCCAGCAGCGTAACCTACGAGCAGTACTTC.

The rearrangement links TRBV29-1 to TRBJ2-7; D may match TRBD1 or TRBD2 (5 bases each). Looked up from germline, CDR1 is SQVTM and CDR2 is ANQGSEA. Deletions cut 4 bases from V and 5 bases from J, with 15 bases between. This CDR3 is built from 13 residues. The CDR3 region has the DNA TGCAGCGTTGTGGGGGTTACTGGCGACGAGCAGTACTTC. As protein: CSVVGVTGDEQYF.

The V and J genes are TRBV7-3 and TRBJ2-1; D is ambiguous. Trimming removed 5 bases from V and 0 bases from J, with 11 bases in between. CDR1 is SGHTA, CDR2 FQGTGA, per germline. This CDR3 has 15 residues. The CDR3 DNA sequence: TGTGCCAGCAGCCCCGTCGCTAGCTCCTACAATGAGCAGTTCTTC. It codes for CASSPVASSYNEQFF. Full variable domain (outside the CDR3, taken from reference TRBV7-3 and TRBJ2-1): GAGVSQTPSNKVTEKGKYVELRCDPISGHTALYWYRQSLGQGPEFLIYFQGTGAADDSGLPNDRFFAVRPEGSVSTLKIQRTERGDSAVYLCASSPVASSYNEQFFGPGTRLTVL.

The table lists this clone with a count of one. The rearrangement joins TRBV5-1 to TRBJ2-2; D remains unclear. There are 14 residues in the CDR3. The V gene lost 0 bases and the J gene lost 4 bases, with 7 bases spanning the gap. CDR1 SGHRS and CDR2 YFSETQ come from the germline V gene. For the CDR3, the DNA is TGCGCCAGCAGCTTGGGCACACGCACCGGGGAGCTGTTTTTT. Its translation: CASSLGTRTGELFF.

The V call is TRBV19, the J call TRBJ1-2, with 7 positions matching TRBD1. Germline V gene data show CDR1 as LNHDA and CDR2 as SQIVND (reference sequence). The CDR3 contains 14 residues. Germline trimming cut 0 bases from V and 3 bases from J; bases unmatched to any gene: 1. The CDR3 DNA sequence: TGTGCCAGTAGTATAGAGACAGGGCACTATGGCTACACCTTC. Protein: CASSIETGHYGYTF. Variable domain in full (rest from reference TRBV19 and TRBJ1-2): DGGITQSPKYLFRKEGQNVTLSCEQNLNHDAMYWYRQDPGQGLRLIYYSQIVNDFQKGDIAEGYSVSREKKESFPLTVTSAQKNPTAFYLCASSIETGHYGYTFGSGTRLTVV.